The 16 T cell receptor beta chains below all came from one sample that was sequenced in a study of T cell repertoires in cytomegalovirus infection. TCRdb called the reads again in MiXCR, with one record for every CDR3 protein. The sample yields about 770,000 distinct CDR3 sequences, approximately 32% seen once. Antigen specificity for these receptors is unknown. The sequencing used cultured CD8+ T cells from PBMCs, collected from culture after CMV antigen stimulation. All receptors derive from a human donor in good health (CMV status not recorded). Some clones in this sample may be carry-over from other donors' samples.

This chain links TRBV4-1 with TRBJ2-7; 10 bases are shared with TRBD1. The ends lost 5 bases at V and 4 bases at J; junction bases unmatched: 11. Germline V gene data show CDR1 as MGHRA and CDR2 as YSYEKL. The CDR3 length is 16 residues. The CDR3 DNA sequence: TGCGCCAGCAGCGGACTAGCCGGGACAGGGGTTTACGAGCAGTACTTC. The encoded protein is CASSGLAGTGVYEQYF.

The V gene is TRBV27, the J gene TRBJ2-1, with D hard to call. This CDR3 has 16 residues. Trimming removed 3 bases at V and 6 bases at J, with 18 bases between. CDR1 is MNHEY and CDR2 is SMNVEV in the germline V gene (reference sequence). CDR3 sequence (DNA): TGTGCCAGCAGTTTCGCTCAGACCGTTGTAATCAATGAGCAGTTCTTC. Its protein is CASSFAQTVVINEQFF.

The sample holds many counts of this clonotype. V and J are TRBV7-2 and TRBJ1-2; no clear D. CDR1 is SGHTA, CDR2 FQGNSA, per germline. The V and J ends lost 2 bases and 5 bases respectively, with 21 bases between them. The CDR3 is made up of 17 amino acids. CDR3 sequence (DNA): TGTGCCAGCAGCTTATCCTACCTCCCGGCGGATGGGTATGGCTACACCTTC. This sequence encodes CASSLSYLPADGYGYTF. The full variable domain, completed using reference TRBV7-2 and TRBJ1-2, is GAGVSQSPSNKVTEKGKDVELRCDPISGHTALYWYRQSLGQGLEFLIYFQGNSAPDKSGLPSDRFSAERTGGSVSTLTIQRTQQEDSAVYLCASSLSYLPADGYGYTFGSGTRLTVV.

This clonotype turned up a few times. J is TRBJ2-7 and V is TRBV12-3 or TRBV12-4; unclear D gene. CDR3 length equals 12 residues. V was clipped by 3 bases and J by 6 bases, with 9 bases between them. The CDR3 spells CASSFQTTEQYF. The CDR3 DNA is TGTGCCAGCAGTTTCCAGACCACCGAGCAGTACTTC.

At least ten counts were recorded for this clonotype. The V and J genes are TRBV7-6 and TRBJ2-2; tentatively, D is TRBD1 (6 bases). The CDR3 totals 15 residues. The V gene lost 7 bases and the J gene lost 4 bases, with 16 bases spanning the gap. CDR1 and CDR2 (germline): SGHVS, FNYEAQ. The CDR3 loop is CASTNRAGSTGELFF. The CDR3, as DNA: TGTGCCAGCACCAACAGGGCCGGCAGCACCGGGGAGCTGTTTTTT.

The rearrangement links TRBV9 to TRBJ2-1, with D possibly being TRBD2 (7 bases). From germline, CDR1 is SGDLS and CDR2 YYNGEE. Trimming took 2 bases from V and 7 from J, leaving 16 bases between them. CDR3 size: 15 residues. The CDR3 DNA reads TGTGCCAGCAGCGTGGGAGGGGGGGACGTGAATGAGCAGTTCTTC. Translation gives CASSVGGGDVNEQFF.

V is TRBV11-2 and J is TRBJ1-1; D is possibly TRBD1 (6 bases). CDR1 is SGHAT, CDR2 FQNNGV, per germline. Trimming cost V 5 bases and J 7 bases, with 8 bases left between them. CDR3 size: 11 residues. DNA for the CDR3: TGTGCCAGCAGCAAAGGGGGTGAAGCTTTCTTT. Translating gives CASSKGGEAFF.

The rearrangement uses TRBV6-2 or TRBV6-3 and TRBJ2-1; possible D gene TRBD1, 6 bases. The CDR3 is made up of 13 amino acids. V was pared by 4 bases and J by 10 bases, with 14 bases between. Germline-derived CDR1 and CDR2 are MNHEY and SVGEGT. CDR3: CASSLGLTGEQFF. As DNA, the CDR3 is TGTGCCAGCAGTTTAGGACTGACAGGAGAGCAGTTCTTC.

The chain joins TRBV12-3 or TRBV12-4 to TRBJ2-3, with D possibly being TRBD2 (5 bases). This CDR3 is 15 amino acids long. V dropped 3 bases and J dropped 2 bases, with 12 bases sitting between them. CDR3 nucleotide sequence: TGTGCCAGCAGTTTTGGGAGAACTATCACAGATACGCAGTATTTT. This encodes CASSFGRTITDTQYF.

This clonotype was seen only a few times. The CDR3 loop reads CASSQPGWGSYNEQFF. CDR3 in DNA: TGTGCCAGCAGCCAACCCGGGTGGGGGTCCTACAATGAGCAGTTCTTC. The rearrangement joins TRBV14 to TRBJ2-1; D assignment may be TRBD1 or TRBD2 (5 bases each). CDR1 and CDR2 from the germline V gene are SGHDN and FVKESK. The V end was cut by 2 bases, the J end by 1 base, with 12 bases between. This CDR3 is built from 16 residues.

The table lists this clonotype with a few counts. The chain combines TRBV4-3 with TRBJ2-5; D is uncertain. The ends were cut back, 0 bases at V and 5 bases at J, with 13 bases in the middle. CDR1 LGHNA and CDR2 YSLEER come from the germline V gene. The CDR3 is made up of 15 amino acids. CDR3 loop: CASSQDRLVGETQYF. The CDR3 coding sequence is TGCGCCAGCAGCCAAGATAGGCTCGTAGGGGAGACCCAGTACTTC.

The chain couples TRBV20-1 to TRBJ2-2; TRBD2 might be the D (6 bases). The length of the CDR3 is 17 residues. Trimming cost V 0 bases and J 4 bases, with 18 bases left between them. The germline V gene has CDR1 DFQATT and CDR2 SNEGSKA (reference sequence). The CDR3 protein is CSARDSLGVGGTGELFF. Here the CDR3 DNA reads TGCAGTGCTAGAGACTCCCTCGGGGTCGGGGGCACCGGGGAGCTGTTTTTT.

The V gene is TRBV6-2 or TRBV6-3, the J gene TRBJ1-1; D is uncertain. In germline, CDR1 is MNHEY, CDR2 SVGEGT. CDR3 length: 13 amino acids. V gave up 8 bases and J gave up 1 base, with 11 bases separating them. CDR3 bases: TGTGCCAGCTTTGTCAGCCCGAACACTGAAGCTTTCTTT. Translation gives CASFVSPNTEAFF.

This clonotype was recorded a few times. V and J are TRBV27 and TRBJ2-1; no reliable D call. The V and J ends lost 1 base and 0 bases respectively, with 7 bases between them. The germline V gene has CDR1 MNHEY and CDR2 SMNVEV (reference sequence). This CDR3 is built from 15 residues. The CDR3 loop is CASSLLKYSYNEQFF. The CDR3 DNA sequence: TGTGCCAGCAGTTTATTAAAATACTCCTACAATGAGCAGTTCTTC.

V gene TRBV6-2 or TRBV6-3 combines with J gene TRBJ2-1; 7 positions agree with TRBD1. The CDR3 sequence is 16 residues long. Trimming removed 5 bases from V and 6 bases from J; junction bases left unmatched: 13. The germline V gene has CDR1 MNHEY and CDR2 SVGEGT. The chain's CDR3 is CASSKPRTGIRNEQFF. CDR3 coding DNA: TGTGCCAGCAGTAAGCCCCGGACAGGAATACGCAATGAGCAGTTCTTC.

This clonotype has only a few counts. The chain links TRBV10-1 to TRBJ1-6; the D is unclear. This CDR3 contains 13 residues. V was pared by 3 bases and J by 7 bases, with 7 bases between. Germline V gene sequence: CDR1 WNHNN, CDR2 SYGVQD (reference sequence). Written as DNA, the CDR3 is TGCGCCAGCAGTGATTACAAGAATTCACCCCTCCACTTT. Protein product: CASSDYKNSPLHF.